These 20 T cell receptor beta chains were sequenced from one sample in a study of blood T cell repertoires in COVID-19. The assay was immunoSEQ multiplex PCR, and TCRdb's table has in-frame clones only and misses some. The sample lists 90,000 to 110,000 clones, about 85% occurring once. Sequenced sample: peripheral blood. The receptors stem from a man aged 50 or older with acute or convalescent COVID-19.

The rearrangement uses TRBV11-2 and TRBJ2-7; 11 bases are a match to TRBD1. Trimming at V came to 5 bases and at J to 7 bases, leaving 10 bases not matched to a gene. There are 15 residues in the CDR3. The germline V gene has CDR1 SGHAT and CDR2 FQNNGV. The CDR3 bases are TGTGCCAGCAGCCCCCGCCGGGACAGGGGGAGTGAGCAGTACTTC. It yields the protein CASSPRRDRGSEQYF.

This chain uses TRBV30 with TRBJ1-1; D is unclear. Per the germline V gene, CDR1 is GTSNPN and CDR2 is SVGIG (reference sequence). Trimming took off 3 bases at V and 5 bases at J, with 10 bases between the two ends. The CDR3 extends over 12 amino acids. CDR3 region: CAWSPTRTEAFF. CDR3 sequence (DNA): TGTGCCTGGAGCCCGACACGTACTGAAGCTTTCTTT.

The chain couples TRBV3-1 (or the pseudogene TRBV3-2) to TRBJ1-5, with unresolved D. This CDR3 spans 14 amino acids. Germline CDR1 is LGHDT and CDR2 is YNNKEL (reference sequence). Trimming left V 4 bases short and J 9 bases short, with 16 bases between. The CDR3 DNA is TGTGCCAGCAGCCCAGTCGGGGTCGTTGGGCCCCAGCATTTT. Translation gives CASSPVGVVGPQHF.

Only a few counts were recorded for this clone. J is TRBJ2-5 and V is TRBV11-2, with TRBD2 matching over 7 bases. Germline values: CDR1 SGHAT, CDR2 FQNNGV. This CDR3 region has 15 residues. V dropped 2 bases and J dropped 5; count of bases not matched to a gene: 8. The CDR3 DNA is TGTGCCAGCAGCTTATGGACGGGGGGAGGGGAGACCCAGTACTTC. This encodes CASSLWTGGGETQYF.

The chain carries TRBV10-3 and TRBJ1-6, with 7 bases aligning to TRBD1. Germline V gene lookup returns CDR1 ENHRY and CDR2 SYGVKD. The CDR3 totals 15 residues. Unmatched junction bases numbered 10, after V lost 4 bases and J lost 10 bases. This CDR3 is CAISASTGNQSPLHF. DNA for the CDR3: TGTGCCATCAGTGCCTCGACAGGGAACCAATCACCCCTCCACTTT.

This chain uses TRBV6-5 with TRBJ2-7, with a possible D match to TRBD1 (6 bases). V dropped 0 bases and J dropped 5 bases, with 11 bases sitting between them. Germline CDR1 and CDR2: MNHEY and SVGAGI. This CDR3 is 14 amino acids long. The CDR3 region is CASSYSTTGNEQYF. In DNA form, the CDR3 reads TGTGCCAGCAGTTACTCTACTACAGGGAACGAGCAGTACTTC.

CDR3 loop: CASSQGASWGSLLSGANVLTF. CDR3 sequence (DNA): TGCGCCAGCAGCCAAGGCGCAAGTTGGGGCAGCCTACTCTCTGGGGCCAACGTCCTGACTTTC. This chain links TRBV4-1 with TRBJ2-6; possibly TRBD1 for D (5 bases). V was shortened by 1 base and J by 0 bases, with 22 bases between the two germline ends. Germline-derived CDR1 and CDR2 are MGHRA and YSYEKL. The CDR3 contains 21 residues.

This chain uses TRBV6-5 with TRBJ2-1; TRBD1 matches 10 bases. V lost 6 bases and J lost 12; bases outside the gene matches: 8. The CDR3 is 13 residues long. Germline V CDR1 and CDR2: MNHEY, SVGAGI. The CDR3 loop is CASRDRGAGGQFF. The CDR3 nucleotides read TGTGCCAGCAGGGACAGGGGGGCAGGTGGGCAGTTCTTC.

Here the CDR3 reads CASSLVPGATEAFF. The CDR3 coding sequence is TGTGCCAGCAGCTTAGTACCCGGAGCCACTGAAGCTTTCTTT. The chain links TRBV7-9 to TRBJ1-1; the D is unclear. Trimming cost V 1 base and J 4 bases, with 10 bases left between them. CDR1 SEHNR and CDR2 FQNEAQ come from the germline V gene (reference sequence). The CDR3 length is 14 residues.

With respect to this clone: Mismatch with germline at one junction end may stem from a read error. The CDR3 protein is CAGVQDETYMNTEAFF. In DNA, the CDR3 is TGCGCTGGAGTTCAAGATGAGACGTATATGAACACTGAAGCTTTCTTT. J is TRBJ1-1 and V is TRBV30; D ambiguous. CDR1 and CDR2 (germline): GTSNPN, SVGIG (reference sequence). This CDR3 has 16 amino acids.

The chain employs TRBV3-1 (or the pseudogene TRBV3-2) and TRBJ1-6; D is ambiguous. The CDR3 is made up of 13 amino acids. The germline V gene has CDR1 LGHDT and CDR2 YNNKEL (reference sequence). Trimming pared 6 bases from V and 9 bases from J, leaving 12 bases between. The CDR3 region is CASRKGVGSPLHF. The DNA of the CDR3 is TGTGCCAGCAGGAAGGGAGTTGGTTCACCCCTCCACTTT.

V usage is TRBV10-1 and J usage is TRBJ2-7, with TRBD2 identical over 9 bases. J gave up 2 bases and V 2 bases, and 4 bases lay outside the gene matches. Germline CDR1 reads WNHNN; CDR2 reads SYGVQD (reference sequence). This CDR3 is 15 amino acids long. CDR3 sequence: CASSETASGAYEQYF. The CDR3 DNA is TGCGCCAGCAGTGAGACGGCTAGCGGGGCCTACGAGCAGTACTTC.

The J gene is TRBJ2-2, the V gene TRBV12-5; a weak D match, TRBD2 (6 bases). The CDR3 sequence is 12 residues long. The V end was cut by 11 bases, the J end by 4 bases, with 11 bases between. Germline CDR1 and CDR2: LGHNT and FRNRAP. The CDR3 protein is CALGGPTGELFF. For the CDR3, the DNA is TGTGCTTTGGGGGGTCCCACCGGGGAGCTGTTTTTT. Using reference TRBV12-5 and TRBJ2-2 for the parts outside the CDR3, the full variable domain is DARVTQTPRHKVTEMGQEVTMRCQPILGHNTVFWYRQTMMQGLELLAYFRNRAPLDDSGMPKDRFSAEMPDATLATLKIQPSEPRDSAVYFCALGGPTGELFFGEGSRLTVL.

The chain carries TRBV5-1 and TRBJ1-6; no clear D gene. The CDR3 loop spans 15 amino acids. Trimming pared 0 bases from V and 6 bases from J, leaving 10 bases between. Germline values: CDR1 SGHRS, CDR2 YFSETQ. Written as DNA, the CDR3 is TGCGCCAGCAGCTTGGAGTTGGGCCTTAATTCACCCCTCCACTTT. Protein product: CASSLELGLNSPLHF.

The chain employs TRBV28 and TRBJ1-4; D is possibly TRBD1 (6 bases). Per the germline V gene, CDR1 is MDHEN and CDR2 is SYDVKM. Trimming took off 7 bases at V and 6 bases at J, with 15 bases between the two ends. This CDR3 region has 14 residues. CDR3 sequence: CASKLQGLDEKLFF. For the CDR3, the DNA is TGTGCCAGCAAGCTTCAGGGGCTTGATGAAAAACTGTTTTTT. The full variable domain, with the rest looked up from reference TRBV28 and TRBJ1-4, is DVKVTQSSRYLVKRTGEKVFLECVQDMDHENMFWYRQDPGLGLRLIYFSYDVKMKEKGDIPEGYSVSREKKERFSLILESASTNQTSMYLCASKLQGLDEKLFFGSGTQLSVL.

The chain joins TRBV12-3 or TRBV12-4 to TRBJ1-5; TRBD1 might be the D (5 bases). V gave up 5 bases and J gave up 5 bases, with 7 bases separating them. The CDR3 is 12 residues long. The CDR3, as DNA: TGTGCCAGCAGTAAACAGGATCAGCCCCAGCATTTT. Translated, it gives CASSKQDQPQHF.

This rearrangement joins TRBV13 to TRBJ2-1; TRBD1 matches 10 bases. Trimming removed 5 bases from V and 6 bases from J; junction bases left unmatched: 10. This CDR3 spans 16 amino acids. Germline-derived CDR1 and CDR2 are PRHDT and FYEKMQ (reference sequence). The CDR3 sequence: CASSHGRDRGANEQFF. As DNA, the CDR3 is TGTGCCAGCAGCCACGGCCGGGACAGGGGAGCCAATGAGCAGTTCTTC. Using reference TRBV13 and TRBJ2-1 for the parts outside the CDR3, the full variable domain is AAGVIQSPRHLIKEKRETATLKCYPIPRHDTVYWYQQGPGQDPQFLISFYEKMQSDKGSIPDRFSAQQFSDYHSELNMSSLELGDSALYFCASSHGRDRGANEQFFGPGTRLTVL.

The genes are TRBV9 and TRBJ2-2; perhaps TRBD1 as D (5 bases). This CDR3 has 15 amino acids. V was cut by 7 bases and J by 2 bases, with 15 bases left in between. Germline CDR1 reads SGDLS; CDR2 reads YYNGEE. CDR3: CASARAGKNTGELFF. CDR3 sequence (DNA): TGTGCCAGCGCCCGGGCAGGGAAAAACACCGGGGAGCTGTTTTTT.

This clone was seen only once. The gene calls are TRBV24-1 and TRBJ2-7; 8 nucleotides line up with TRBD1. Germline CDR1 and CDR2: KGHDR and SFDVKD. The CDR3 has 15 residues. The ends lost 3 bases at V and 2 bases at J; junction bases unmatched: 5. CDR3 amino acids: CATSDPGQGTYEQYF. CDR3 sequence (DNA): TGTGCCACCAGTGATCCCGGACAGGGTACCTACGAGCAGTACTTC.

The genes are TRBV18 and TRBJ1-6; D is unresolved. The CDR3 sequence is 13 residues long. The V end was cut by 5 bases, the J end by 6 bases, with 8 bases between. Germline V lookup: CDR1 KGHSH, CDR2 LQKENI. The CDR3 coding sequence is TGTGCCAGCTCAACTCGGGGTAATTCACCCCTCCACTTT. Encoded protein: CASSTRGNSPLHF.